Presented here are 30 T cell receptor beta chains from one specimen sequenced in a study of blood T cell repertoires in COVID-19. Libraries were prepared by immunoSEQ multiplex PCR; TCRdb keeps only in-frame clonotypes and omits some of them. The sample lists roughly 100,000 clones, roughly 91% occurring once. The sequencing input was peripheral blood. These receptors were collected from a human donor in a cohort sampled during active COVID-19.

This rearrangement joins TRBV10-2 to TRBJ2-7, with 12 bases identical to TRBD2. The germline CDR1 and CDR2 sequences are WSHSY and SAAADI. CDR3 length: 14 amino acids. Germline trimming cut 4 bases from V and 5 bases from J; bases unmatched to any gene: 3. The CDR3 sequence is CASSGLAGANEQYF. Here the CDR3 DNA reads TGCGCCAGCAGTGGACTAGCGGGAGCGAACGAGCAGTACTTC.

The chain combines TRBV6-2 or TRBV6-3 with TRBJ2-1; D is unresolved. CDR3 length equals 15 residues. V lost 5 bases, J lost 2 bases, and 13 bases lay in between. Germline CDR1 is MNHEY and CDR2 is SVGEGT. This CDR3 reads CASSPSPGTYNEQFF. The CDR3, as DNA: TGTGCCAGCAGTCCCTCGCCCGGTACCTACAATGAGCAGTTCTTC.

The genes are TRBV2 and TRBJ2-1, with a tentative D call TRBD2 (5 bases). The CDR3 loop spans 12 amino acids. The V gene's germline CDR1 is SNHLY and CDR2 FYNNEI. V was clipped by 6 bases and J by 9 bases, with 12 bases between them. Written as DNA, the CDR3 is TGTGCCAGCAGGAAGACTATCCGTGAGCAGTTCTTC. Residues: CASRKTIREQFF.

The genes are TRBV6-5 and TRBJ1-2; 8 positions match TRBD1. The CDR3 runs to 15 residues. The junction had 10 bases not matched to a gene; V was cut back by 3 bases and J by 7 bases. The germline gives CDR1 MNHEY, CDR2 SVGAGI. The CDR3 protein is CASSYRQGRRLGYTF. The DNA of the CDR3 is TGTGCCAGCAGTTATCGACAGGGGCGAAGGCTTGGCTACACCTTC.

V is TRBV5-1 and J is TRBJ2-7; TRBD1 matches at 7 bases. CDR3 length: 14 residues. In germline, CDR1 is SGHRS, CDR2 YFSETQ. After removal of 2 bases from V and 3 bases from J, the junction contained 5 bases not matched to a gene. The chain's CDR3 is CASSFPGQYYEQYF. CDR3 DNA: TGCGCCAGCAGCTTTCCGGGACAGTACTACGAGCAGTACTTC.

The genes are TRBV12-5 and TRBJ2-1, with TRBD2 as a possible D gene (6 bases). V gave up 2 bases and J gave up 8 bases, with 19 bases separating them. Germline V gene lookup returns CDR1 LGHNT and CDR2 FRNRAP. The CDR3 covers 16 residues. The CDR3 reads CASGLWTGAAQDEQFF. The CDR3 DNA reads TGTGCTAGTGGTTTGTGGACGGGAGCTGCGCAGGATGAGCAGTTCTTC.

The chain recombines TRBV7-8 with TRBJ1-2; 8 bases match TRBD1. After removal of 5 bases from V and 2 bases from J, the junction contained 13 bases not matched to a gene. There are 17 residues in the CDR3. Germline lookup yields CDR1 SGHVS and CDR2 FQNEAQ. The CDR3, as DNA: TGTGCCAGCAGCCGGGGACAGGAGCTACCATACAACTATGGCTACACCTTC. Encoded protein: CASSRGQELPYNYGYTF.

CDR3 amino acids: CASSRTGSSYEQYF. CDR3 coding DNA: TGTGCCAGCAGCCGGACAGGGAGCTCCTACGAGCAGTACTTC. V and J are TRBV27 and TRBJ2-7; 8 bases fit TRBD1. Germline trimming cut 6 bases from V and 0 bases from J; bases unmatched to any gene: 4. In germline, CDR1 is MNHEY, CDR2 SMNVEV (reference sequence). This CDR3 region has 14 residues.

The chain has TRBV7-6 and TRBJ2-7; 10 bases are shared with TRBD1. The V gene's germline CDR1 is SGHVS and CDR2 FNYEAQ. J gave up 5 bases and V 4 bases, and 8 bases lay outside the gene matches. This CDR3 is built from 15 residues. CDR3 sequence reads: CASSSMGQGKNEQYF. The DNA of the CDR3 is TGTGCCAGCAGCTCTATGGGACAGGGGAAAAACGAGCAGTACTTC.

V and J are TRBV5-1 and TRBJ2-5, with 10 bases fitting TRBD1. Germline assignment: CDR1 SGHRS and CDR2 YFSETQ. The junction had 10 bases not matched to a gene; V was cut back by 6 bases and J by 5 bases. There are 15 residues in the CDR3. CDR3 nucleotide sequence: TGCGCCAGCACCCCCGGGACAGGGGACGTCGAGACCCAGTACTTC. Protein product: CASTPGTGDVETQYF.

In this sample, this clone turned up once. J is TRBJ2-1 and V is TRBV5-6; D call uncertain. The CDR3 loop spans 13 amino acids. Trimming cost V 3 bases and J 7 bases, with 11 bases left between them. Germline lookup yields CDR1 SGHDT and CDR2 YYEEEE. CDR3 nucleotides: TGTGCCAGCAGCTCTACGCGGCGGAATGAGCAGTTCTTC. Protein: CASSSTRRNEQFF. The whole variable domain, remainder taken from reference TRBV5-6 and TRBJ2-1, is DAGVTQSPTHLIKTRGQQVTLRCSPKSGHDTVSWYQQALGQGPQFIFQYYEEEERQRGNFPDRFSGHQFPNYSSELNVNALLLGDSALYLCASSSTRRNEQFFGPGTRLTVL.

The chain carries TRBV6-5 and TRBJ2-7; no clear D gene. Germline lookup yields CDR1 MNHEY and CDR2 SVGAGI. V shed 5 bases and J shed 6 bases, with 17 bases lying between them. This CDR3 comprises 14 residues. CDR3 sequence reads: CASSPYPILREQYF. CDR3 nucleotide sequence: TGTGCCAGCAGTCCTTACCCTATCCTACGCGAGCAGTACTTC.

V and J are TRBV20-1 and TRBJ1-2; D is unclear. The CDR3 contains 11 residues. Germline-derived CDR1 and CDR2 are DFQATT and SNEGSKA (reference sequence). In DNA form, the CDR3 reads TGCAGCGCTGGACTCAACTATGGCTACACCTTC. Translating it yields CSAGLNYGYTF.

The chain uses TRBV7-2 and TRBJ1-6, with D possibly being TRBD1 (5 bases). Germline V gene data show CDR1 as SGHTA and CDR2 as FQGNSA. Trimming cost V 2 bases and J 13 bases, with 15 bases left between them. The length of the CDR3 is 14 residues. The CDR3 sequence is CASSLNRRQPPLHF. CDR3 DNA sequence: TGTGCCAGCAGCTTAAACAGGCGGCAGCCTCCCCTCCACTTT.

CDR3 amino acids: CASSEGGVLGFDTGELFF. The CDR3 nucleotides read TGTGCCAGCAGTGAAGGCGGGGTTCTGGGGTTTGACACCGGGGAGCTGTTTTTT. This chain connects TRBV2 to TRBJ2-2; D may be TRBD2 (6 bases). The V gene's germline CDR1 is SNHLY and CDR2 FYNNEI. The V end was cut by 1 base, the J end by 3 bases, with 18 bases between. The CDR3 sequence is 18 residues long.

The rearrangement links TRBV6-5 to TRBJ1-3; 8 bases fit TRBD1. Germline CDR1 reads MNHEY; CDR2 reads SVGAGI. Trimming removed 5 bases from V and 7 bases from J; junction bases left unmatched: 10. The CDR3 runs 15 residues. As DNA, the CDR3 is TGTGCCAGCAGTCAACAGGGGGTAGGAGGCAACACCATATATTTT. Its protein product is CASSQQGVGGNTIYF.

V usage is TRBV27 and J usage is TRBJ2-1; D is possibly TRBD1 (6 bases). This CDR3 spans 14 amino acids. CDR1 MNHEY and CDR2 SMNVEV come from the germline V gene (reference sequence). Trimming stripped 5 bases from V and 9 bases from J, with 17 bases between. The CDR3 here is CASSANQGLGEQFF. The CDR3 nucleotides read TGTGCCAGCAGTGCCAACCAGGGGTTGGGTGAGCAGTTCTTC.

The chain couples TRBV2 to TRBJ1-6; no firm D call. The CDR3 extends over 14 amino acids. Per germline, CDR1 SNHLY and CDR2 FYNNEI. Trimming stripped 4 bases from V and 10 bases from J, with 14 bases between. The CDR3 region is CASSGAGTRSPLHF. CDR3 in DNA: TGTGCCAGCAGTGGGGCAGGAACCAGGTCACCCCTCCACTTT.

V and J are TRBV11-2 and TRBJ2-7; 7 bases fit TRBD1. V lost 5 bases to trimming and J lost 3 bases; unmatched junction nucleotides: 22. The CDR3 covers 19 residues. Germline lookup yields CDR1 SGHAT and CDR2 FQNNGV. CDR3 nucleotides: TGTGCCAGCAGCCCCTATGGAGCTACCCCGGGACAGACTATCTACGAGCAGTACTTC. It specifies CASSPYGATPGQTIYEQYF.

V gene TRBV15 combines with J gene TRBJ1-5, with D unresolved. This CDR3 comprises 12 residues. V lost 1 base to trimming and J lost 4 bases, with 2 bases between them. Germline CDR1 LNHNV, CDR2 YYDKDF (reference sequence). This chain's CDR3 is CATSRANQPQHF. The CDR3 DNA sequence: TGTGCCACCAGCAGAGCAAATCAGCCCCAGCATTTT.

The chain couples TRBV19 to TRBJ2-1; TRBD2 agrees at 8 bases. The CDR3 has 15 residues. V lost 5 bases to trimming and J lost 4 bases; unmatched junction nucleotides: 7. Germline lookup yields CDR1 LNHDA and CDR2 SQIVND (reference sequence). The CDR3: CASSYAGGTYNEQFF. The CDR3 DNA is TGTGCCAGTAGTTATGCGGGAGGTACTTACAATGAGCAGTTCTTC. Drawing the rest from reference TRBV19 and TRBJ2-1, the complete variable domain is DGGITQSPKYLFRKEGQNVTLSCEQNLNHDAMYWYRQDPGQGLRLIYYSQIVNDFQKGDIAEGYSVSREKKESFPLTVTSAQKNPTAFYLCASSYAGGTYNEQFFGPGTRLTVL.

The CDR3 sequence: CASSILPDSNQPQHF. CDR3 in DNA: TGTGCCAGTAGTATTCTCCCAGATAGCAATCAGCCCCAGCATTTT. The V call is TRBV19, the J call TRBJ1-5, with unresolved D. Germline CDR1 LNHDA, CDR2 SQIVND (reference sequence). Trimming shortened V by 3 bases and J by 0 bases, and 9 bases separated the two germline ends. This CDR3 contains 15 residues.

The chain uses TRBV18 and TRBJ1-5; 7 nucleotides line up with TRBD1. Germline CDR1 reads KGHSH; CDR2 reads LQKENI. The CDR3 is 13 amino acids. Trimming took 5 bases from V and 3 from J; bases not matched to a gene: 1. The CDR3, as DNA: TGTGCCAGCTCAGGACAGGACAATCAGCCCCAGCATTTT. Protein sequence: CASSGQDNQPQHF. Filled out from reference TRBV18 and TRBJ1-5, the complete variable domain reads NAGVMQNPRHLVRRRGQEARLRCSPMKGHSHVYWYRQLPEEGLKFMVYLQKENIIDESGMPKERFSAEFPKEGPSILRIQQVVRGDSAAYFCASSGQDNQPQHFGDGTRLSIL.

The rearrangement uses TRBV5-1 and TRBJ2-3, with 8 bases that match TRBD2. Losses at the gene ends were 4 bases for V and 1 base for J; bases not matched to a gene: 8. Germline V gives CDR1 SGHRS, CDR2 YFSETQ. This CDR3 has 16 amino acids. The CDR3 coding sequence is TGCGCCAGCAGCCTCAGCGGGGGATCGGGCACAGATACGCAGTATTTT. Encoded protein: CASSLSGGSGTDTQYF.

In this sample, this clone turned up once. The V gene is TRBV18, the J gene TRBJ2-2, with a tentative D call TRBD1 (5 bases). V lost 2 bases and J 7 bases, leaving 14 bases between the germline ends. CDR1 and CDR2 from the germline V gene are KGHSH and LQKENI. This CDR3 is built from 15 residues. This CDR3 is CASSPGLQDGGELFF. In nucleotides, the CDR3 is TGTGCCAGCTCACCAGGGTTACAGGATGGCGGGGAGCTGTTTTTT.

The V and J genes are TRBV30 and TRBJ1-1, with D perhaps matching TRBD1 (5 bases). This CDR3 is 13 amino acids long. Germline lookup yields CDR1 GTSNPN and CDR2 SVGIG (reference sequence). Trimming took 3 bases from V and 4 from J, leaving 12 bases between them. The CDR3 DNA sequence: TGTGCCTGGAGAGAGGGGAGGGGCACTGAAGCTTTCTTT. It encodes CAWREGRGTEAFF. The full variable domain, its missing parts supplied by reference TRBV30 and TRBJ1-1, is SQTIHQWPATLVQPVGSPLSLECTVEGTSNPNLYWYRQAAGRGLQLLFYSVGIGQISSEVPQNLSASRPQDRQFILSSKKLLLSDSGFYLCAWREGRGTEAFFGQGTRLTVV.

The J gene is TRBJ2-1, the V gene TRBV12-3 or TRBV12-4; 7 bases are shared with TRBD1. The CDR3 has 12 amino acids. With V trimmed by 2 bases and J by 10 bases, 2 bases remained unmatched. The CDR3: CASSLWGQEQFF. DNA for the CDR3: TGTGCCAGCAGTTTATGGGGACAGGAGCAGTTCTTC.

This rearrangement joins TRBV6-1 to TRBJ1-1; 9 bases match TRBD1. After removal of 3 bases from V and 3 bases from J, the junction contained 5 bases not matched to a gene. Germline assignment: CDR1 MNHNS and CDR2 SASEGT. This CDR3 has 15 amino acids. CDR3 amino acids: CASSDAGQGHTEAFF. CDR3 coding DNA: TGTGCCAGCAGTGATGCGGGACAGGGCCACACTGAAGCTTTCTTT.

The rearrangement links TRBV7-2 to TRBJ1-2; D gene ambiguous. V gave up 2 bases and J gave up 8 bases, with 12 bases separating them. This CDR3 region has 13 residues. Germline lookup yields CDR1 SGHTA and CDR2 FQGNSA. The CDR3 sequence is CASSLTPPGGYTF. The CDR3 DNA is TGTGCCAGCAGCTTAACTCCCCCGGGAGGCTACACCTTC.

This clone was found once. This rearrangement joins TRBV5-6 to TRBJ2-1; D may be TRBD1 (5 bases). Germline lookup yields CDR1 SGHDT and CDR2 YYEEEE. Trimming removed 1 base at V and 1 base at J, with 9 bases between. The CDR3 sequence is 15 residues long. This CDR3 is CASSLRQSSYNEQFF. The DNA for the CDR3 is TGTGCCAGCAGCTTGCGACAGTCTTCCTACAATGAGCAGTTCTTC.